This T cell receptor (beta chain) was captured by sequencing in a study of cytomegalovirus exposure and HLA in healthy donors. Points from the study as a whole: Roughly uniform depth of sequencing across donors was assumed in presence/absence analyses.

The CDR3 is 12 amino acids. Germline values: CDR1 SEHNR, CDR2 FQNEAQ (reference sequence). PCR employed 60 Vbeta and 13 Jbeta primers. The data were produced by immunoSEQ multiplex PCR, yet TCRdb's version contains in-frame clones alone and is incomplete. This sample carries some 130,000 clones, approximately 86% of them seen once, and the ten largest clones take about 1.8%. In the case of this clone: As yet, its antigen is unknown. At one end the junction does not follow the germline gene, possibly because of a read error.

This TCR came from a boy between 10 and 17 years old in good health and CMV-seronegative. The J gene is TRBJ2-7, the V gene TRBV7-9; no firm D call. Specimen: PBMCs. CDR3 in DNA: TGTTCCAGCAGCTCCGGCTCCTACGAGCAGTACTTC. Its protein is CSSSSGSYEQYF.